This T cell receptor beta chain was profiled in a study of blood T cells in healthy people across ages. Study-wide findings and caveats: Changes seen in expanded clonotypes were possibly confounded by donor CMV status left unknown. Naive CD4+ cells and diversity were both higher in long-lived donors than in aged donors.

This clonotype was seen a handful of times. Its antigen is as yet unknown. The germline gives CDR1 DFQATT, CDR2 SNEGSKA (reference sequence). The CDR3 extends over 14 amino acids. Deletions cut 6 bases from V and 6 bases from J, with 15 bases between. Then a second PCR, running roughly 7 to 11 cycles, was carried out with a sample-barcoded 5' primer and a J-beta primer mix. Every individual sample yielded 2.5 million or more paired-end reads (each containing CDR3). MiXCR, run by TCRdb on the 5' RACE reads, gives a single entry per CDR3 protein. This table has 550,000 to 800,000 distinct CDR3 sequences, about 30% appearing once.

Source material: blood. The clonotype was recovered from a woman aged 80 or over in good health. The rearrangement joins TRBV20-1 to TRBJ1-6, with no clear D. Written as DNA, the CDR3 is TGCAGTGCAAGGACGACGGTGACTAATTCACCCCTCCACTTT. Residues: CSARTTVTNSPLHF.